The 28 T cell receptor beta chains below all came from one sample that was sequenced in a study of T-cell reconstitution after alpha-beta-depleted transplantation in children. For TCRbeta, the library was prepared with unique molecular identifiers. TCRdb re-called the PCR reads with MiXCR, one entry per CDR3 protein. The sample lists around 480,000 distinct CDR3 sequences, about 30% seen once, with 2% to 3% in the top ten. Specimen: PBMCs from the stem cell graft donor, collected from the stem cell graft. Every receptor here comes from a human donor who donated a stem cell graft to a child with aplastic anemia.

V is TRBV18 and J is TRBJ1-1, with TRBD1 identical over 9 bases. Germline V gene data show CDR1 as KGHSH and CDR2 as LQKENI. This CDR3 has 18 residues. V lost 4 bases and J lost 1; bases outside the gene matches: 13. The CDR3 bases are TGTGCCAGCTCACTCTTAAATTTACAGGGGGCCGCGAACACTGAAGCTTTCTTT. Encoded protein: CASSLLNLQGAANTEAFF.

The chain joins TRBV10-2 to TRBJ2-5; no clear D gene. This CDR3 has 12 residues. Germline assignment: CDR1 WSHSY and CDR2 SAAADI. Trimming removed 4 bases from V and 5 bases from J, with 8 bases in between. This CDR3 is CASSVALETQYF. The CDR3 DNA reads TGCGCCAGCAGTGTGGCCTTGGAGACCCAGTACTTC.

The V call is TRBV5-1, the J call TRBJ2-2, with unresolved D. Looked up from germline, CDR1 is SGHRS and CDR2 is YFSETQ. The CDR3 covers 11 residues. V was pared by 6 bases and J by 4 bases, with 4 bases between. This chain's CDR3 is CASKGTGELFF. The CDR3 DNA is TGCGCCAGCAAGGGCACCGGGGAGCTGTTTTTT.

The rearrangement links TRBV29-1 to TRBJ2-3; 10 bases match TRBD2. Germline CDR1 reads SQVTM; CDR2 reads ANQGSEA. V was pared by 2 bases and J by 5 bases, with 16 bases of the junction left unmatched. CDR3 length: 18 amino acids. CDR3 region: CSVEPHGGLAGAGDTQYF. CDR3 bases: TGCAGCGTTGAACCCCACGGGGGGCTAGCGGGAGCGGGAGATACGCAGTATTTT.

J is TRBJ2-5 and V is TRBV5-1; D uncertain. The CDR3 sequence is 14 residues long. V was cut by 0 bases and J by 3 bases, with 9 bases left in between. Germline CDR1 is SGHRS and CDR2 is YFSETQ. The CDR3 nucleotides read TGCGCCAGCAGCTTGGCACAAGTGAAAGAGACCCAGTACTTC. Encoded protein: CASSLAQVKETQYF.

The sample holds a few counts of this clonotype. The chain combines TRBV11-2 with TRBJ2-7; 10 bases align to TRBD2. The CDR3 has 14 residues. CDR1 and CDR2 from the germline V gene are SGHAT and FQNNGV. V dropped 4 bases and J dropped 2; count of bases not matched to a gene: 2. CDR3 in amino acids: CASSSSGGAYEQYF. The CDR3 DNA is TGTGCCAGCAGCTCTAGCGGGGGAGCCTACGAGCAGTACTTC.

This clonotype showed up just once. The genes are TRBV6-2 or TRBV6-3 and TRBJ2-7; unclear D gene. The V and J ends lost 6 bases and 2 bases respectively, with 11 bases between them. Germline values: CDR1 MNHEY, CDR2 SVGEGT. CDR3 size: 13 residues. The CDR3 region has the DNA TGTGCCAGCAGCCCCGTCCCGACCTACGAGCAGTACTTC. The encoded protein is CASSPVPTYEQYF.

This clonotype was observed many times. The CDR3 sequence: CASSLAPGEEEGEKLFF. The DNA for the CDR3 is TGTGCCAGCAGTTTAGCTCCCGGGGAGGAAGAAGGGGAAAAACTGTTTTTT. The chain employs TRBV12-3 or TRBV12-4 and TRBJ1-4, with D hard to call. The CDR3 runs 17 residues. With 0 bases removed from V and 8 bases from J, the gap between germline ends came to 19 bases.

The V and J genes are TRBV6-1 and TRBJ1-4; 12 positions match TRBD1. With 6 bases clipped from V and 3 bases from J, the junction kept 5 bases outside the gene matches. Germline CDR1 is MNHNS and CDR2 is SASEGT. The CDR3 is 16 residues long. The CDR3, as DNA: TGTGCCAGCAGCAGGGACAGGGGGCCGGCTAATGAAAAACTGTTTTTT. Its translation is CASSRDRGPANEKLFF.

The sample holds many counts of this clonotype. V and J are TRBV3-1 and TRBJ1-5; the D gene is possibly TRBD1 (6 bases). The ends were cut back, 4 bases at V and 1 base at J, with 8 bases in the middle. There are 14 residues in the CDR3. From germline, CDR1 is LGHDT and CDR2 YNNKEL (reference sequence). CDR3: CASSPGQSNQPQHF. CDR3 DNA: TGTGCCAGCAGCCCCGGACAGAGCAATCAGCCCCAGCATTTT.

The chain uses TRBV18 and TRBJ1-1, with D hard to call. Trimming removed 6 bases from V and 1 base from J, with 12 bases in between. Germline lookup yields CDR1 KGHSH and CDR2 LQKENI. The CDR3 is made up of 14 amino acids. CDR3 protein: CASSKFRENTEAFF. DNA of the CDR3: TGTGCCAGCTCCAAGTTTCGGGAGAACACTGAAGCTTTCTTT.

This chain uses TRBV6-5 with TRBJ2-1; no firm D call. The germline CDR1 and CDR2 sequences are MNHEY and SVGAGI. The germline V and J ends were trimmed by 2 bases and 10 bases, with 6 bases remaining between them. This CDR3 contains 11 residues. CDR3 loop: CASSYGSEQFF. As DNA, the CDR3 is TGTGCCAGCAGTTACGGATCCGAGCAGTTCTTC.

This clonotype showed up just a few times. The chain links TRBV25-1 to TRBJ1-2; perhaps TRBD1 as D (5 bases). This CDR3 spans 15 amino acids. V dropped 0 bases and J dropped 8 bases, with 16 bases sitting between them. Germline loops: CDR1 MGHDK, CDR2 SYGVNS. The chain's CDR3 is CASSEYGGTHDGYTF. The CDR3 nucleotides read TGTGCCAGCAGTGAATATGGGGGGACGCATGACGGCTACACCTTC.

This clonotype has a handful of counts. This rearrangement joins TRBV6-1 to TRBJ1-2; maybe TRBD1 (6 bases). The CDR3 totals 14 residues. Trimming stripped 5 bases from V and 6 bases from J, with 16 bases between. CDR1 and CDR2 from the germline V gene are MNHNS and SASEGT. Here the CDR3 reads CASSPTGRGDGYTF. The DNA for the CDR3 is TGTGCCAGCAGTCCCACAGGCAGGGGCGATGGCTACACCTTC.

This chain joins TRBV7-2 and TRBJ2-7; D gene unclear. The CDR3 contains 13 residues. The V gene lost 1 base and the J gene lost 4 bases, with 8 bases spanning the gap. Germline V lookup: CDR1 SGHTA, CDR2 FQGNSA. Written as DNA, the CDR3 is TGTGCCAGCAGCTTAGGTCCTCTATACGAGCAGTACGTC. It codes for CASSLGPLYEQYV.

This clonotype has more than one count but fewer than ten. The rearrangement uses TRBV30 and TRBJ1-2; TRBD1 matches at 9 bases. The CDR3 has 11 amino acids. V was clipped by 5 bases and J by 6 bases; unmatched bases: 1. Germline CDR1 and CDR2: GTSNPN and SVGIG (reference sequence). DNA for the CDR3: TGTGCCTGGGGGACAGGGAATGGCTACACCTTC. Translated: CAWGTGNGYTF.

The genes are TRBV2 and TRBJ2-1, with 13 bases identical to TRBD2. CDR1 SNHLY and CDR2 FYNNEI come from the germline V gene. With 6 bases clipped from V and 7 bases from J, the junction kept 15 bases outside the gene matches. The CDR3 spans 18 residues. For the CDR3, the DNA is TGTGCCAGCAGCCCGGGCAGGGTGACTAGCGGGAGGTTTAATGAGCAGTTCTTC. Translated, it gives CASSPGRVTSGRFNEQFF.

This clonotype was detected only a few times. The chain employs TRBV5-1 and TRBJ1-2; perhaps TRBD1 as D (6 bases). Germline CDR1 reads SGHRS; CDR2 reads YFSETQ. Trimming removed 0 bases from V and 12 bases from J, with 18 bases in between. The CDR3 consists of 14 residues. CDR3 sequence (DNA): TGCGCCAGCAGCTTGGGCGGAGGGGGGCCTGGTCACACCTTC. Translation: CASSLGGGGPGHTF.

J is TRBJ2-1 and V is TRBV19; D could derive from TRBD1 or TRBD2 (5 bases each). The CDR3 sequence is 14 residues long. Trimming removed 5 bases from V and 8 bases from J, with 16 bases in between. Per germline, CDR1 LNHDA and CDR2 SQIVND (reference sequence). CDR3 loop: CASSDAGWGYEQFF. The CDR3 DNA sequence: TGTGCCAGTAGTGATGCAGGGTGGGGGTATGAGCAGTTCTTC.

This clonotype came up many times. Germline and junction disagree at one end, which may indicate a read error. J is TRBJ2-3 and V is TRBV5-1; D possibly corresponds to TRBD2 (6 bases). The CDR3 contains 15 residues. Germline CDR1 SGHRS, CDR2 YFSETQ. CDR3 amino acids: CASSLALAGTDTQYF. The CDR3 DNA reads TGTGCCAGCAGCTTAGCACTAGCAGGCACAGATACGCAGTATTTT.

V and J are TRBV20-1 and TRBJ2-4; D not resolved. Looked up from germline, CDR1 is DFQATT and CDR2 is SNEGSKA (reference sequence). CDR3 length equals 13 residues. V dropped 6 bases and J dropped 0 bases, with 9 bases sitting between them. CDR3 DNA sequence: TGCAGTGCGGTAAATCTAGCCAAAAACATTCAGTACTTC. It translates to CSAVNLAKNIQYF.

The chain's CDR3 is CASRRFSEAHEQYF. The CDR3 DNA reads TGTGCCAGCAGACGCTTCTCCGAGGCCCACGAGCAGTACTTC. This chain joins TRBV3-1 and TRBJ2-7; D is ambiguous. Germline V CDR1 and CDR2: LGHDT, YNNKEL (reference sequence). V was trimmed by 6 bases and J by 5 bases, leaving 17 bases between them. This CDR3 has 14 amino acids.

The chain carries TRBV6-1 and TRBJ2-3; D is unclear. The germline V gene encodes CDR1 MNHNS and CDR2 SASEGT. This CDR3 contains 16 residues. V gave up 7 bases and J gave up 0 bases, with 17 bases separating them. The CDR3 DNA follows: TGTGCCAGCAATCCGATAGGGAAACAGAGCACAGATACGCAGTATTTT. This sequence encodes CASNPIGKQSTDTQYF.

The gene calls are TRBV10-3 and TRBJ2-1; 10 bases align to TRBD1. Unmatched junction bases numbered 2, after V lost 0 bases and J lost 3 bases. The germline CDR1 and CDR2 sequences are ENHRY and SYGVKD. This CDR3 is 16 amino acids long. The CDR3 protein is CAISESGQGGYNEQFF. DNA for the CDR3: TGTGCCATCAGTGAGTCCGGACAGGGGGGCTACAATGAGCAGTTCTTC.

V is TRBV7-9 and J is TRBJ1-2; 9 bases match TRBD1. The V gene's germline CDR1 is SEHNR and CDR2 FQNEAQ (reference sequence). The ends lost 5 bases at V and 7 bases at J; junction bases unmatched: 8. The CDR3 has 14 amino acids. DNA of the CDR3: TGTGCCAGCAGCCAAGGGGACAGGGCTTTTGGCTACACCTTC. This sequence encodes CASSQGDRAFGYTF.

This rearrangement joins TRBV5-1 to TRBJ1-1; D not resolved. The CDR3 length is 14 residues. The germline V gene has CDR1 SGHRS and CDR2 YFSETQ. V lost 4 bases, J lost 1 base, and 11 bases lay in between. CDR3 nucleotide sequence: TGCGCCAGCAGCCTGAAACCCCCGAACACTGAAGCTTTCTTT. It translates to CASSLKPPNTEAFF.

In DNA, the CDR3 is TGTGCCAGCAGAATGCCTTACTCTGGGGCCAACGTCCTGACTTTC. This codes for CASRMPYSGANVLTF. The chain has TRBV2 and TRBJ2-6; D is unresolved. Germline V gene data show CDR1 as SNHLY and CDR2 as FYNNEI. The CDR3 consists of 15 residues. With 6 bases removed from V and 0 bases from J, the gap between germline ends came to 9 bases.

V gene TRBV18 combines with J gene TRBJ1-4; TRBD1 might be the D (6 bases). Germline lookup yields CDR1 KGHSH and CDR2 LQKENI. V lost 3 bases, J lost 6 bases, and 11 bases lay in between. CDR3 size: 14 residues. The CDR3 loop reads CASSPQGTYEKLFF. CDR3 in DNA: TGTGCCAGCTCACCGCAAGGGACATATGAAAAACTGTTTTTT.